These T cell receptor beta chains were read from a single sample in a study of spatial heterogeneity in lung cancer. TCRdb re-called the 5' RACE reads with MiXCR, one entry per CDR3 protein. This sample yields 45,000 or so distinct CDR3 sequences, of which approximately 12% are seen a single time; approximately 42% belongs to the top ten. Sequenced material: PBMCs, taken at surgery. The receptor source for this set is a female donor with early-stage non-small cell lung cancer. CDR3s leave out the opening cysteine and the closing phenylalanine or tryptophan. A D gene is named only where the DNA matches it firmly.

d_call: .; v_call: TRBV7-2; cdr3_aa: ASSLGPSPYGYT
d_call: .; v_call: TRBV13; cdr3_aa: ASSPHFKGINTEAF
d_call: .; v_call: TRBV4-2; cdr3_aa: ASSPLDSSPYEQY
d_call: .; v_call: TRBV7-9; cdr3_aa: ASVPSAGAPEAF
d_call: TRBD1; v_call: TRBV10-2; cdr3_aa: ASSDRDRENTEAF
d_call: .; v_call: TRBV18; cdr3_aa: ASSRTEPEAF
d_call: .; v_call: TRBV5-1; cdr3_aa: ASSHLADSLNTEAF
d_call: TRBD2; v_call: TRBV25-1; cdr3_aa: ASSASGGSNEQF
d_call: TRBD1; v_call: TRBV12-3/TRBV12-4; cdr3_aa: ASSRTGTGDNGYT
d_call: TRBD1; v_call: TRBV5-1; cdr3_aa: ASSFGTGGTDTQY
d_call: .; v_call: TRBV7-6; cdr3_aa: ASSLKYGDQETQY